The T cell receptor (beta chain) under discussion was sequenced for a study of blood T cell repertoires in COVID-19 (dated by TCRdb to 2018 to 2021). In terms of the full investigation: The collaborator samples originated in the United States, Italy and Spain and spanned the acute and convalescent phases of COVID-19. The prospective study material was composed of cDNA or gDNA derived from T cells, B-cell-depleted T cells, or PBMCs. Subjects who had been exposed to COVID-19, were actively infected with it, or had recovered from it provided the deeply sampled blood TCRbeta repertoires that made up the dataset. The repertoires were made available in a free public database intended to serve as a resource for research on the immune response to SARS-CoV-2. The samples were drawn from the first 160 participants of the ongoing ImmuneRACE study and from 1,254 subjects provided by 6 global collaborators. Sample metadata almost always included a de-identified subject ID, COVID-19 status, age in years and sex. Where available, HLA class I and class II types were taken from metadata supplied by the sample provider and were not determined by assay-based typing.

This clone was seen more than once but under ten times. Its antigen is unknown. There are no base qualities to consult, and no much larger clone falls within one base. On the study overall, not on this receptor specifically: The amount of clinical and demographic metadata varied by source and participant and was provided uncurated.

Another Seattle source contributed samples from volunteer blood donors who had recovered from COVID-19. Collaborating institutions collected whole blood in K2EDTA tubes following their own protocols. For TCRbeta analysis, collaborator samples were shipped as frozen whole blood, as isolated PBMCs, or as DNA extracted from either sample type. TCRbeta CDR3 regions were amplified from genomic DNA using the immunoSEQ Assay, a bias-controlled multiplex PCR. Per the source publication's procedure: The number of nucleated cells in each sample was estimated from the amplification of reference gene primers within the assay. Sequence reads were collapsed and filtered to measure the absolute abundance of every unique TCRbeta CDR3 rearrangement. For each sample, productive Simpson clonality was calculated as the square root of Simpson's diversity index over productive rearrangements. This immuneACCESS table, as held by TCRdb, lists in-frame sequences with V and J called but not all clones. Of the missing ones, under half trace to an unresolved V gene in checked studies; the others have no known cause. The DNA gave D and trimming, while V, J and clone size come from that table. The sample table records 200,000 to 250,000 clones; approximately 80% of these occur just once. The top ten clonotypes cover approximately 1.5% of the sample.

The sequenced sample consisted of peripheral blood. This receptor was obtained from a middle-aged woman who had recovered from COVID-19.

The CDR3 is CASSSTILQGVYGYTF. The DNA is as follows: TGTGCCAGCAGCTCGACGATTTTACAGGGAGTCTATGGCTACACCTTC. The chain is made from TRBV5-6 and TRBJ1-2, and possibly TRBD1, on 6 matching bases. Cut back by 3 bases and 4 bases, the V and J ends lie 19 bases apart. The CDR3 starts with the cysteine, ends with the phenylalanine, and has 16 residues. CDR3 DNA only is kept here, 48 bases in frame from base 1. Taken from the germline V gene, the CDR1 and CDR2 loops are SGHDT and YYEEEE.